This T cell receptor beta chain was sequenced in a study of identifying expanded T cells in peripheral blood. Sequencing was performed with immunoSEQ multiplex PCR; in TCRdb, only in-frame clones are kept and a portion is missing. The table lists tens of thousands of clones, 88% of them singletons. No infections or other immune events were documented during collection. Germline lookup yields CDR1 SGHAT and CDR2 FQDESV (reference sequence). V was trimmed by 2 bases and J by 2 bases, leaving 10 bases between them. This CDR3 contains 15 residues. The V call is TRBV11-1, the J call TRBJ2-1; tentatively, D is TRBD1 or TRBD2 (5 bases each). Sequencing used blood. The TCR sequence derives from a person between 18 and 75 years old in good health. The CDR3: CASSLYRGTYNEQFF. In DNA form, the CDR3 reads TGTGCCAGCAGCTTATATCGGGGCACCTACAATGAGCAGTTCTTC.